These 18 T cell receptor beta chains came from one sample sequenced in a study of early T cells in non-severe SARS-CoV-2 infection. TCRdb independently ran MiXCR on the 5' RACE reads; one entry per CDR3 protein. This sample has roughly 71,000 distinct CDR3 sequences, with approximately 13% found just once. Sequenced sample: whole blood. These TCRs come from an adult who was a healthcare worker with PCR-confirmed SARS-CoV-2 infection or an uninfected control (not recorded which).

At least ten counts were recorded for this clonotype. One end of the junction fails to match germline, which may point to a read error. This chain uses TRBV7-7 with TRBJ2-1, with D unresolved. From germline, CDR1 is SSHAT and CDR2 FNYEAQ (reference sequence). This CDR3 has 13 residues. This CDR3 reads CASSLSPYNEQFF. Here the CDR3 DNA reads TGTGCTAGCAGCTTATCTCCGTACAATGAGCAGTTCTTC.

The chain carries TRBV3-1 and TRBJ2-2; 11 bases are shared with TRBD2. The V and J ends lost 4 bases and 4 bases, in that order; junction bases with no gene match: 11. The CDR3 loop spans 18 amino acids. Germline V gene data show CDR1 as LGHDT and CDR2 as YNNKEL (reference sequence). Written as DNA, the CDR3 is TGTGCCAGCAGCCTCTTAGCCCTAGCGGGAGGTATCACCGGGGAGCTGTTTTTT. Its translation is CASSLLALAGGITGELFF.

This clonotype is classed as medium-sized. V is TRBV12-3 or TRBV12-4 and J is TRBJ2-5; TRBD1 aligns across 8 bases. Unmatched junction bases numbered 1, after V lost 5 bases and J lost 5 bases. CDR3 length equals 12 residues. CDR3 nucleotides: TGTGCCAGCAGTACAGGGGGGGAGACCCAGTACTTC. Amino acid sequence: CASSTGGETQYF.

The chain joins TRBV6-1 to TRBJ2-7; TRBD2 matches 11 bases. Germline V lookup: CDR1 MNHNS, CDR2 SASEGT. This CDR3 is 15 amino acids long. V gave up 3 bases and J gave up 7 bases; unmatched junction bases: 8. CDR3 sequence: CASSDSPSGRNEQYF. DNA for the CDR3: TGTGCCAGCAGTGACTCTCCTAGCGGGAGGAATGAGCAGTACTTC.

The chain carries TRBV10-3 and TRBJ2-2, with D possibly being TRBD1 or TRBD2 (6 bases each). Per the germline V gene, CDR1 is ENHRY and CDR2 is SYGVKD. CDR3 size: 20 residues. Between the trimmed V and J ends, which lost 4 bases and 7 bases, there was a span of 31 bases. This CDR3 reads CAISGTALVRSGGRIGELFF. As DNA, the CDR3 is TGTGCCATCAGTGGGACAGCATTGGTCCGGAGCGGAGGGAGGATCGGGGAGCTGTTTTTT.

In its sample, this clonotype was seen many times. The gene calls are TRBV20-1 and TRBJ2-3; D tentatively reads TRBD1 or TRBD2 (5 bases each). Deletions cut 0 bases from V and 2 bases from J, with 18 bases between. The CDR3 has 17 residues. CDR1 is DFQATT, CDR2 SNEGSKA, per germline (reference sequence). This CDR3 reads CSARDPPGPKYTDTQYF. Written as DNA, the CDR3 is TGCAGTGCTAGAGACCCTCCGGGACCGAAGTACACAGATACGCAGTATTTT.

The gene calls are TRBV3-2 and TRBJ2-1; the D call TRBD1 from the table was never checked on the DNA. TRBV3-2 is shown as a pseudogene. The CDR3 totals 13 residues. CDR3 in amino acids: CASSHQGGNEQFF. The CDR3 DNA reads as TGTGCCAGCAGCCACCAGGGGGGCAATGAGCAGTTCTTC.

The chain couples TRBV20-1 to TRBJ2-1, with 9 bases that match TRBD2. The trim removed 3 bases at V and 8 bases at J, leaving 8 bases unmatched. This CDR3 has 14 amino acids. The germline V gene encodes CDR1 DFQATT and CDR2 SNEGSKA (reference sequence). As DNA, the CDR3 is TGCAGTGCTAGTCGCGGTAGCGGGAGATATGAGCAGTTCTTC. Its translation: CSASRGSGRYEQFF.

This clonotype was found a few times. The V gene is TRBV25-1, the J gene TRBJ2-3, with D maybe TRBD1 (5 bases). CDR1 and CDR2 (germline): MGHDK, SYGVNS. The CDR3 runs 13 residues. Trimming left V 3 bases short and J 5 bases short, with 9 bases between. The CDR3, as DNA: TGTGCCAGCAGTGATTTAGACAGAGATACGCAGTATTTT. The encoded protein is CASSDLDRDTQYF.

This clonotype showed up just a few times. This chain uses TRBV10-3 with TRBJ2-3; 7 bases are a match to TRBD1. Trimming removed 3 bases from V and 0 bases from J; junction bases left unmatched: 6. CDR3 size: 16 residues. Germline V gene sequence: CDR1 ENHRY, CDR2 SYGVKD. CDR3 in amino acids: CAISDRDRSSTDTQYF. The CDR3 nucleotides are TGTGCCATCAGTGACAGGGACAGATCTAGCACAGATACGCAGTATTTT.

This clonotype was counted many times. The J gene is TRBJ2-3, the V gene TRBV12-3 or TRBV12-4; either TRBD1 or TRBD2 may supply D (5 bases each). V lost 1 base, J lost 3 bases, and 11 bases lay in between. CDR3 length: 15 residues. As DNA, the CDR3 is TGTGCCAGCAGTTTAGTGTTCGGGGCTACAGATACGCAGTATTTT. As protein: CASSLVFGATDTQYF.

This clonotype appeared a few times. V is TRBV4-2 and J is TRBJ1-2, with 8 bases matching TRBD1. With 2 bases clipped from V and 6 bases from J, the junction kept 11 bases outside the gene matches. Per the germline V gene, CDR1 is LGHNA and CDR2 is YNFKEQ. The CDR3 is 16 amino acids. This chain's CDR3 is CASSQRGSRGLDGYTF. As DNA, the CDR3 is TGTGCCAGCAGCCAACGTGGGAGCAGGGGGCTTGATGGCTACACCTTC.

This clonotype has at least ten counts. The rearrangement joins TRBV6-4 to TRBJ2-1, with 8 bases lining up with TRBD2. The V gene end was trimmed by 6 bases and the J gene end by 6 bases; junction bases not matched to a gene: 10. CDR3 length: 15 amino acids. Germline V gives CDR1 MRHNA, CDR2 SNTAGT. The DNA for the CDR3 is TGTGCCAGCAGACTATCAGCGGGGGCTAGCAATGAGCAGTTCTTC. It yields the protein CASRLSAGASNEQFF.

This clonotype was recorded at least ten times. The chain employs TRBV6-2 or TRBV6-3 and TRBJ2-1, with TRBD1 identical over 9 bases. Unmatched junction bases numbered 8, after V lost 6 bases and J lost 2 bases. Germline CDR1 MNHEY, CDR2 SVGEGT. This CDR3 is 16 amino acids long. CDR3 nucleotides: TGTGCCAGCAGCCGGAACAGGGGGCTGGCCTACAATGAGCAGTTCTTC. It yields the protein CASSRNRGLAYNEQFF.

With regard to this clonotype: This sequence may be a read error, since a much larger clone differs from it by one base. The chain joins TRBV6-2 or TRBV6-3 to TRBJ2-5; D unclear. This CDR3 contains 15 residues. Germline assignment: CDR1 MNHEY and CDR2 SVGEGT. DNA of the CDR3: TGTACCAGCAGTTACGCACGACGGACCCAAGAGACCCAGTACTTC. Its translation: CTSSYARRTQETQYF.

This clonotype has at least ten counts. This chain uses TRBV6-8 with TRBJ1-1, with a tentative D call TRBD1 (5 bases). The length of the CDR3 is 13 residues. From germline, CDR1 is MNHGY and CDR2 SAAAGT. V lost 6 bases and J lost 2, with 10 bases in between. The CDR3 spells CASSQTANTEAFF. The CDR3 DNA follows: TGTGCCAGCAGCCAGACAGCCAACACTGAAGCTTTCTTT.

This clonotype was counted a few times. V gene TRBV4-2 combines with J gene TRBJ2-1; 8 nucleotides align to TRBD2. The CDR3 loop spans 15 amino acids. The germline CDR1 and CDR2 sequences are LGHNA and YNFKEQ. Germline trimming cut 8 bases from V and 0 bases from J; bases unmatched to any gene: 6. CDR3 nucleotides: TGTGCCAGCCCGGCTAGCGGGCCCTCCTACAATGAGCAGTTCTTC. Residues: CASPASGPSYNEQFF.

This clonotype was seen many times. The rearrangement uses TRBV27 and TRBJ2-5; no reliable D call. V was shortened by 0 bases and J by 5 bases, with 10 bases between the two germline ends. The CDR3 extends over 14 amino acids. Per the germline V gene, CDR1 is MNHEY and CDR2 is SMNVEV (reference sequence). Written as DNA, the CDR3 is TGTGCCAGCAGTTTATCGTTAGGCGAGGAGACCCAGTACTTC. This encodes CASSLSLGEETQYF.